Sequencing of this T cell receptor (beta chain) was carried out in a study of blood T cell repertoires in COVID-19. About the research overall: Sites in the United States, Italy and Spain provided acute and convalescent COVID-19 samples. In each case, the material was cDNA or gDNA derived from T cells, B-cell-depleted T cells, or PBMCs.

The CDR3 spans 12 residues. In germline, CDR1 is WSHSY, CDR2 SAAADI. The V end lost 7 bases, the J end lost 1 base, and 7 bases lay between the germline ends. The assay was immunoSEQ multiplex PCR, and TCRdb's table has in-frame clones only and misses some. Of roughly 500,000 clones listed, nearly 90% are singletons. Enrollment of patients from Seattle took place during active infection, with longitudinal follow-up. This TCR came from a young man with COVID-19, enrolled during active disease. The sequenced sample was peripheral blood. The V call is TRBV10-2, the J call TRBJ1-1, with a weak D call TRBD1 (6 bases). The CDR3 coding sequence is TGCGCCAGCACACAGGGGAACACTGAAGCTTTCTTT. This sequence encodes CASTQGNTEAFF.